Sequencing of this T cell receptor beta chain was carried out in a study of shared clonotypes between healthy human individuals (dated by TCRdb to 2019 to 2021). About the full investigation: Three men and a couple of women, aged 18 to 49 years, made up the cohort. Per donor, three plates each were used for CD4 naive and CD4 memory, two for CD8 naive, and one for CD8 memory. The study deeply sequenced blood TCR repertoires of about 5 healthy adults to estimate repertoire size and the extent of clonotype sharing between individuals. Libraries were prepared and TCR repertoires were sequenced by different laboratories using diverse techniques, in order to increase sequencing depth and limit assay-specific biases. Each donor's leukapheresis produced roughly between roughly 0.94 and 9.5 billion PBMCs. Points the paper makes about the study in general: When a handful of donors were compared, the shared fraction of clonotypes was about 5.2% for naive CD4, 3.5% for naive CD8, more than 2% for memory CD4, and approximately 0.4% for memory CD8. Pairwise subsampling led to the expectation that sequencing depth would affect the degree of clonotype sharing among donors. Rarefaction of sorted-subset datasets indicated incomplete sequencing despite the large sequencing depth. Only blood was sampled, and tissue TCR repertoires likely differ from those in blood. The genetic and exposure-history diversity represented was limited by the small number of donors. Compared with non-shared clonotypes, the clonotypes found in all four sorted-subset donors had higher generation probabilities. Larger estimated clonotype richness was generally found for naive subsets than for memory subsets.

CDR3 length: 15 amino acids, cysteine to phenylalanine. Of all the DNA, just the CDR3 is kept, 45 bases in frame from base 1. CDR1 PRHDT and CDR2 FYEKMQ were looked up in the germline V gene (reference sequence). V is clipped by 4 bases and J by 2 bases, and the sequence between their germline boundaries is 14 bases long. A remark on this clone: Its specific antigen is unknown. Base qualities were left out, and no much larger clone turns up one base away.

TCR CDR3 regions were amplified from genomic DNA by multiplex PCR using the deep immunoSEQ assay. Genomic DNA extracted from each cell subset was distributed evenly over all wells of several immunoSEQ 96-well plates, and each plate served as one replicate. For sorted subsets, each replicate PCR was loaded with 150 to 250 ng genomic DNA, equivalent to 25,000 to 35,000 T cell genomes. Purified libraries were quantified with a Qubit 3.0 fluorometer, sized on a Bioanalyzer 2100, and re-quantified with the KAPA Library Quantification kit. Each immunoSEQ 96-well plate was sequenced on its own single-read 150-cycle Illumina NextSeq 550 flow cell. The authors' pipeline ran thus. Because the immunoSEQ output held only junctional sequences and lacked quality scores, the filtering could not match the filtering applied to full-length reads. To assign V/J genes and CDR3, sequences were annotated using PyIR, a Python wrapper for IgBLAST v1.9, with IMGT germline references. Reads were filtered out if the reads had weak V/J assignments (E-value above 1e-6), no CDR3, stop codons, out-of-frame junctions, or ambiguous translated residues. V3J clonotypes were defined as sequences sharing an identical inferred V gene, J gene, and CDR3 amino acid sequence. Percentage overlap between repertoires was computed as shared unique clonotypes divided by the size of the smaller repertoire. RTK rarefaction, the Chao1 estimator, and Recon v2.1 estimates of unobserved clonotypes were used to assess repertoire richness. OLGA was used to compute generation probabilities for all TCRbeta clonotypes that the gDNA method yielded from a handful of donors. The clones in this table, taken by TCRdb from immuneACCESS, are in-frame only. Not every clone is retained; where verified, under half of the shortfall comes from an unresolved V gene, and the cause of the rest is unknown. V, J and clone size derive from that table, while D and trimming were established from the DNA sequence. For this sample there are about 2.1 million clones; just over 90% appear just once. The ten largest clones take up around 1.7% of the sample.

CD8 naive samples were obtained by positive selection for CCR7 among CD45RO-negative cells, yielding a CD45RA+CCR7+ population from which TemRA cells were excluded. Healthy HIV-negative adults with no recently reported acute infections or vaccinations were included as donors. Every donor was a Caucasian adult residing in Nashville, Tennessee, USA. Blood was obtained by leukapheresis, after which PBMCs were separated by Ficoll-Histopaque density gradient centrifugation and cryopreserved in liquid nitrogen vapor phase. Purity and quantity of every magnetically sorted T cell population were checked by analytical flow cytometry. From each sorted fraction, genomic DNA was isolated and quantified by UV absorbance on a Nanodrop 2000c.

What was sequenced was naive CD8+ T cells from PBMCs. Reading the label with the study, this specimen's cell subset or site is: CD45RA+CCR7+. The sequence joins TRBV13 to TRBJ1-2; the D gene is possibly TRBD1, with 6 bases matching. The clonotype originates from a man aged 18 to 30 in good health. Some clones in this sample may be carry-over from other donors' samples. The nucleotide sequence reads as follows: TGTGCCAGCAGCTCAGAGGGGGGCCGGAACTATGGCTACACCTTC. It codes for CASSSEGGRNYGYTF.